This T cell receptor beta chain appears in the sequencing data of a study of beta chain features in type 1 diabetes. Reverse transcribing all isolated RNA meant expressed TCRB transcripts were sequenced. Clones were read by immunoSEQ multiplex PCR, and TCRdb kept only the in-frame ones, dropping some. This sample carries about 360,000 clones, roughly 12% of them seen once, and the ten largest clones take less than 0.02%. CDR3 size: 14 residues. Germline CDR1 reads KGHSH; CDR2 reads LQKENI. The ends were cut back, 3 bases at V and 1 base at J, with 6 bases in the middle. Of note for this clone: This sample also contains other DNA sequences that code for the same CDR3.

The clonotype originates from a man younger than 35 in good health. The sample taken for sequencing was naive CD4+ T cells from blood. The gene calls are TRBV18 and TRBJ2-2, with a tentative D call TRBD1 (6 bases). In DNA form, the CDR3 reads TGTGCCAGCTCACCGGGACAGAACACCGGGGAGCTGTTTTTT. Translation gives CASSPGQNTGELFF.